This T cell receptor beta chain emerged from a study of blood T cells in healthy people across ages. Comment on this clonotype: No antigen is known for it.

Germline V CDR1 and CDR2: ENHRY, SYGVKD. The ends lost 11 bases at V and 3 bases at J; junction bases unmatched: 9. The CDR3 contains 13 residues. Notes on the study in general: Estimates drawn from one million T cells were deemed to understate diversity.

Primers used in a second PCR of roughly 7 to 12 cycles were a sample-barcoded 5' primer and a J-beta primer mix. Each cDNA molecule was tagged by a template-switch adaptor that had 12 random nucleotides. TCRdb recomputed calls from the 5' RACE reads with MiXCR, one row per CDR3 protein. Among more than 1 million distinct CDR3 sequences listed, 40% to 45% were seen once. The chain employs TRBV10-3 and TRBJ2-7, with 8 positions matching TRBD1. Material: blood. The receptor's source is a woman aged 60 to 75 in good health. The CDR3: CAVQQGVGYEQYF. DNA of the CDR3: TGTGCCGTCCAACAGGGGGTCGGCTACGAGCAGTACTTC.